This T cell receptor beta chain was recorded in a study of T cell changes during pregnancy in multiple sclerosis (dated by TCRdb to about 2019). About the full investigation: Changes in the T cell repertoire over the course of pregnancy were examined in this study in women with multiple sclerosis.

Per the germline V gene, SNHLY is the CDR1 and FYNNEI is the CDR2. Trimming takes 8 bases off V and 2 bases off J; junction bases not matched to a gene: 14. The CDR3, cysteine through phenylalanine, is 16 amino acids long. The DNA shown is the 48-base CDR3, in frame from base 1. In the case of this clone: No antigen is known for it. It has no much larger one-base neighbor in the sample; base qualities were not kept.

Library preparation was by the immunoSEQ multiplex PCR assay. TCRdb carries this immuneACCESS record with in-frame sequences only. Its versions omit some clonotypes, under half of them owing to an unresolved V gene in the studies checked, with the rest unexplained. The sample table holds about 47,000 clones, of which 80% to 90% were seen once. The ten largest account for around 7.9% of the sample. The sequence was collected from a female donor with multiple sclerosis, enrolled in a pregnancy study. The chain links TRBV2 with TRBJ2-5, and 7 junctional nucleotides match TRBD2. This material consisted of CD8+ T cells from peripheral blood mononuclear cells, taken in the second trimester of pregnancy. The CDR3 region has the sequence CASSKSGRGNQETQYF. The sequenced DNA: TGTGCCAGCTCGAAGTCGGGGCGGGGGAATCAAGAGACCCAGTACTTC.